This TCR beta chain was sequenced during a study of blood T cells in healthy people across ages. The CDR3 has 12 amino acids. Per germline, CDR1 DFQATT and CDR2 SNEGSKA (reference sequence). Sample-barcoded 5' priming and a J-beta primer mix drove a second PCR of about 6 to 12 cycles. MiXCR, applied by TCRdb to the 5' RACE reads, yields one record per CDR3 protein. The table has around 280,000 distinct CDR3 sequences, roughly a quarter seen once. The count of this clonotype is one. J is TRBJ2-5 and V is TRBV20-1; TRBD2 is a possible D gene (5 bases). The end of the DNA aligns better with TRBJ2-7, so the J call may be wrong. Sequenced material: blood. The TCR originated in a woman in her sixties or seventies in good health. The DNA for the CDR3 is TGCAGTGCTAGTGAGGGCTCCTACGAGCAGTACTTC. It translates to CSASEGSYEQYF.